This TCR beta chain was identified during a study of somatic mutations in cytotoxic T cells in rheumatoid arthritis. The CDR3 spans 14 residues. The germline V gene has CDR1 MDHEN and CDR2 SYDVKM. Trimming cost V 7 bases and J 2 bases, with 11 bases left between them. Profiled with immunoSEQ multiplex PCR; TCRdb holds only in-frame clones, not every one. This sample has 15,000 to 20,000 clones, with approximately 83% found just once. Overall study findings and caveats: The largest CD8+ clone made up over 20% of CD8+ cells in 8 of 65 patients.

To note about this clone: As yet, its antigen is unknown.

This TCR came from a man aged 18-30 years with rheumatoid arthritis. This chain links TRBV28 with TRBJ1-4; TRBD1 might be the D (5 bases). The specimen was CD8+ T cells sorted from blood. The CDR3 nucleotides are TGTGCCAGCACCAACGGGGGGACTAATGAAAAACTGTTTTTT. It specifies CASTNGGTNEKLFF.